A selection of T cell receptor beta chains follows, all from one sample in a study of cytomegalovirus exposure and HLA in healthy donors. The data were produced by immunoSEQ multiplex PCR, yet TCRdb's version contains in-frame clones alone and is incomplete. The sample shows fewer than 150,000 clones, more than 70% of them seen only once. Sequencing input: PBMCs. Receptor source: a man between 18 and 29 years old in good health and CMV-seronegative. The CDR3 runs from the conserved cysteine through the conserved F or W. A D gene is named only where the DNA matches it firmly. Size is omitted from some rows. Given values are once, few, many or a class for expanded clones.

NA,14,few,TRBV30,TRBJ1-5,CAWSAGVSNQPQHF,TGTGCCTGGAGTGCAGGGGTAAGCAATCAGCCCCAGCATTTT
TRBD1,14,once,TRBV2,TRBJ1-1,CASKEQGISTEAFF,TGTGCCAGCAAGGAACAGGGGATCAGCACTGAAGCTTTCTTT
NA,15,NA,TRBV19,TRBJ1-2,CASSMDSQGGYGYTF,TGTGCCAGTAGTATGGACTCCCAGGGAGGATATGGCTACACCTTC
NA,15,NA,TRBV7-2,TRBJ1-5,CASSLDGGGGQPQHF,TGTGCCAGCAGCTTAGATGGAGGGGGAGGGCAGCCCCAGCATTTT
NA,12,NA,TRBV30,TRBJ1-2,CAWSVTAYGYTF,TGTGCCTGGAGTGTAACAGCCTATGGCTACACCTTC
TRBD1,19,once,TRBV19,TRBJ2-6,CASSIAGTGWVSGANVLTF,TGTGCCAGTAGTATAGCAGGGACAGGGTGGGTCTCTGGGGCCAACGTCCTGACTTTC
NA,12,NA,TRBV13,TRBJ1-5,CASTTGNQPQHF,TGTGCCAGCACTACAGGGAATCAGCCCCAGCATTTT
TRBD2,12,NA,TRBV29-1,TRBJ2-1,CSVEGTSNEQFF,TGCAGCGTTGAAGGGACTAGCAATGAGCAGTTCTTC
TRBD1,13,once,TRBV5-1,TRBJ2-7,CASSQGAPGEQYF,TGCGCCAGCAGCCAGGGGGCTCCAGGCGAGCAGTACTTC
TRBD2,19,NA,TRBV2,TRBJ2-3,CASSEGIAGIASSTDTQYF,TGTGCCAGCAGTGAAGGGATAGCGGGGATAGCCTCTAGCACAGATACGCAGTATTTT
TRBD1,12,NA,TRBV2,TRBJ1-1,CASSDRGPEAFF,TGTGCCAGCAGCGACAGGGGGCCTGAAGCTTTCTTT
NA,13,NA,TRBV7-6,TRBJ2-3,CASSLDPGATQYF,TGTGCCAGCAGCTTAGATCCAGGGGCTACGCAGTATTTT
NA,14,NA,TRBV6-6,TRBJ1-3,CASRGRDSGNTIYF,TGTGCCAGCAGGGGCCGGGACTCTGGAAACACCATATATTTT
TRBD2,17,NA,TRBV2,TRBJ2-5,CASSVGLAGGGQETQYF,TGTGCCAGCAGTGTAGGGCTAGCGGGAGGAGGACAAGAGACCCAGTACTTC
TRBD1,16,NA,TRBV7-9,TRBJ2-1,CASSSKPGQGYNEQFF,TGTGCCAGCAGCTCAAAACCGGGACAGGGATACAATGAGCAGTTCTTC
NA,18,NA,TRBV5-1,TRBJ1-1,CASTGGGAISTPNTEAFF,TGCGCCAGCACCGGGGGAGGAGCCATATCCACTCCGAACACTGAAGCTTTCTTT
NA,15,few,TRBV4-1,TRBJ2-7,CASSQGGASSYEQYF,TGCGCCAGCAGCCAAGGCGGCGCCAGCTCCTACGAGCAGTACTTC
NA,19,NA,TRBV5-4,TRBJ2-1,CASSLSIASALAHQRLWFF,TGTGCCAGCAGCTTGTCTATTGCGTCGGCTTTAGCGCATCAAAGATTGTGGTTCTTC
NA,16,NA,TRBV5-5,TRBJ1-3,CASSLWRQDSGNTIYF,TGTGCCAGCAGCTTGTGGAGACAGGACTCTGGAAACACCATATATTTT
NA,14,NA,TRBV7-2,TRBJ1-1,CASTPRRGFSEAFF,TGTGCCAGCACCCCTCGGCGGGGGTTCTCTGAAGCTTTCTTT
NA,14,few,TRBV4-2,TRBJ1-5,CASSPRDGNQPQHF,TGTGCCAGCAGCCCGAGAGATGGCAATCAGCCCCAGCATTTT
NA,15,NA,TRBV7-9,TRBJ2-1,CASTGAGQGHNEQFF,TGTGCCAGCACCGGGGCGGGGCAGGGCCACAATGAGCAGTTCTTC
TRBD1,13,NA,TRBV2,TRBJ1-1,CASSRDRGTEAFF,TGTGCCAGCAGCCGGGACAGGGGGACTGAAGCTTTCTTT
NA,15,NA,TRBV9,TRBJ2-3,CASSVVQGLTDTQYF,TGTGCCAGCAGCGTAGTACAGGGCCTGACAGATACGCAGTATTTT
NA,12,NA,TRBV11-2,TRBJ2-2,CASTPVPGELFF,TGTGCCAGCACCCCCGTCCCCGGGGAGCTGTTTTTT
TRBD1,15,NA,TRBV5-1,TRBJ2-2,CASSLGGTATGELFF,TGCGCCAGCAGCTTGGGGGGGACAGCCACCGGGGAGCTGTTTTTT
TRBD2,15,NA,TRBV5-6,TRBJ2-1,CASSYTSGGYNEQFF,TGTGCCAGCAGCTACACTAGCGGGGGGTACAATGAGCAGTTCTTC
NA,15,NA,TRBV30,TRBJ2-6,CAWDWTDSGANVLTF,TGTGCCTGGGACTGGACAGACTCTGGGGCCAACGTCCTGACTTTC
NA,14,NA,TRBV6-5,TRBJ2-7,CASSPFGDTYEQYF,TGTGCCAGCAGCCCCTTCGGGGACACCTACGAGCAGTACTTC
TRBD1,16,NA,TRBV19,TRBJ1-5,CASLGFQGGGNQPQHF,TGTGCCAGTCTGGGGTTCCAGGGGGGAGGCAATCAGCCCCAGCATTTT
TRBD1,16,NA,TRBV7-8,TRBJ1-2,CASSSLTGAGEYGYTF,TGTGCCAGCAGCTCCTTGACAGGGGCAGGGGAATATGGCTACACCTTC
TRBD1,13,few,TRBV6-1,TRBJ1-2,CASSHRGWDGYTF,TGTGCCAGCAGCCACAGGGGGTGGGATGGCTACACCTTC
TRBD2,15,NA,TRBV19,TRBJ2-1,CASSGSGGARGEQFF,TGTGCCAGTAGTGGTAGCGGGGGGGCTCGGGGTGAGCAGTTCTTC
NA,15,NA,TRBV5-1,TRBJ2-3,CASSPRVGGADTQYF,TGCGCCAGCAGCCCCAGGGTGGGAGGTGCAGATACGCAGTATTTT
NA,15,NA,TRBV12-2,TRBJ2-6,CASRFHGAGANVLTF,TGTGCAAGTCGCTTTCACGGGGCTGGGGCCAACGTCCTGACTTTC
NA,15,NA,TRBV2,TRBJ1-3,CASSQQGFSGNTIYF,TGTGCCAGCAGTCAACAGGGCTTCTCTGGAAACACCATATATTTT
TRBD2,16,NA,TRBV30,TRBJ2-1,CAWDPFGSGMYNEQFF,TGTGCCTGGGACCCCTTTGGTAGCGGGATGTACAATGAGCAGTTCTTC
TRBD2,17,NA,TRBV25-1,TRBJ2-1,CASRERILAAAYNEQFF,TGTGCCAGCAGGGAGAGGATACTAGCGGCGGCCTACAATGAGCAGTTCTTC
TRBD2,17,NA,TRBV15,TRBJ2-1,CATSREVQAGSYNEQFF,TGTGCCACCAGCAGAGAGGTCCAAGCGGGGTCCTACAATGAGCAGTTCTTC
TRBD1,16,NA,TRBV7-9,TRBJ1-4,CASSLAGQGTREKLFF,TGTGCCAGCAGCTTAGCCGGACAGGGGACGCGTGAAAAACTGTTTTTT
NA,15,NA,TRBV2,TRBJ1-1,CASSEVSNKNTEAFF,TGTGCCAGCAGTGAGGTATCGAACAAGAACACTGAAGCTTTCTTT
TRBD1,13,NA,TRBV7-8,TRBJ1-2,CASSSRTGAGYTF,TGTGCCAGCAGCTCCCGGACAGGGGCTGGCTACACCTTC
TRBD2,17,NA,TRBV2,TRBJ2-1,CASKGTSGGRFYNEQFF,TGTGCCAGCAAAGGGACTAGCGGGGGTCGGTTCTACAATGAGCAGTTCTTC
TRBD1,16,NA,TRBV4-1,TRBJ1-2,CASSPPGGIPNYGYTF,TGCGCCAGCAGCCCCCCAGGGGGAATACCTAACTATGGCTACACCTTC
TRBD1,13,NA,TRBV6-6,TRBJ1-1,CASRDREGAEAFF,TGTGCCAGCAGGGACAGGGAGGGGGCTGAAGCTTTCTTT
TRBD2,15,few,TRBV13,TRBJ2-1,CASSRTSGRGGEQFF,TGTGCCAGCAGTCGGACTAGCGGGAGGGGGGGTGAGCAGTTCTTC
NA,12,NA,TRBV30,TRBJ2-5,CAWSSGQETQYF,TGTGCCTGGAGTAGCGGCCAAGAGACCCAGTACTTC
TRBD1,16,NA,TRBV10-3,TRBJ1-5,CAISEDRGQGNQPQHF,TGTGCCATCAGCGAAGACAGGGGGCAAGGCAATCAGCCCCAGCATTTT
NA,16,once,TRBV9,TRBJ2-3,CASSVGPGLDTDTQYF,TGTGCCAGCAGCGTAGGCCCGGGACTTGACACAGATACGCAGTATTTT